Shown below are 24 T cell receptor beta chains from a single sample sequenced in a study of blood T cell repertoires in COVID-19. This table comes from immunoSEQ multiplex PCR, and its TCRdb copy is limited to in-frame clones, with some not included. The sample has under 250,000 clones; approximately 84% are singletons. The sample was peripheral blood. The receptor source for this set is a man in his fifties or sixties who had recovered from COVID-19.

This sequence joins TRBV30 and TRBJ2-7; 8 nucleotides match TRBD2. CDR3 length: 17 residues. J was trimmed by 0 bases and V by 1 base; bases with no gene match: 11. CDR1 is GTSNPN and CDR2 is SVGIG in the germline V gene (reference sequence). The CDR3 DNA follows: TGTGCCTGGAGTGCGCGGGGGGCTCGGGTGAGCTCCTACGAGCAGTACTTC. Translating it yields CAWSARGARVSSYEQYF.

The CDR3 nucleotides are TGTGCCAGCAGGAGTCTACTCACAGATACGCAGTATTTT. Its translation is CASRSLLTDTQYF. The genes are TRBV7-9 and TRBJ2-3; D uncertain. V dropped 6 bases and J dropped 2 bases, with 9 bases sitting between them. Germline V CDR1 and CDR2: SEHNR, FQNEAQ (reference sequence). CDR3 size: 13 residues.

This sequence joins TRBV28 and TRBJ2-7; D not resolved. This CDR3 is built from 14 residues. Trimming took 1 base from V and 1 from J, leaving 8 bases between them. The V gene's germline CDR1 is MDHEN and CDR2 SYDVKM. The CDR3 reads CASSLSPSSYEQYF. CDR3 coding DNA: TGTGCCAGCAGTTTATCCCCCTCGTCCTACGAGCAGTACTTC.

The V call is TRBV6-1, the J call TRBJ2-4; D gene uncertain. There are 16 residues in the CDR3. Germline CDR1 reads MNHNS; CDR2 reads SASEGT. Trimming removed 2 bases at V and 0 bases at J, with 11 bases between. The DNA of the CDR3 is TGTGCCAGCAGTGAACCGAGGCTTCTAGCCAAAAACATTCAGTACTTC. Amino acids: CASSEPRLLAKNIQYF.

V and J are TRBV7-9 and TRBJ2-3; 9 bases line up with TRBD2. Germline values: CDR1 SEHNR, CDR2 FQNEAQ (reference sequence). J lost 1 base, V lost 5 bases, and 10 bases had no gene match. This CDR3 is 17 amino acids long. The DNA for the CDR3 is TGTGCCAGCAGCCAATCTCTCTCTAGCGGGGGCACAGATACGCAGTATTTT. As protein: CASSQSLSSGGTDTQYF.

The V call is TRBV7-6, the J call TRBJ2-7, with a possible D match to TRBD1 (5 bases). The V gene lost 2 bases and the J gene lost 5 bases, with 16 bases spanning the gap. CDR3 length: 15 residues. Germline V gene lookup returns CDR1 SGHVS and CDR2 FNYEAQ. The CDR3 loop is CASSLQQAESHEQYF. CDR3 coding DNA: TGTGCCAGCAGCTTACAACAGGCAGAGTCCCACGAGCAGTACTTC.

The genes are TRBV7-9 and TRBJ2-5; tentatively, D is TRBD2 (5 bases). Germline V gene data show CDR1 as SEHNR and CDR2 as FQNEAQ (reference sequence). CDR3 length: 12 residues. The V and J ends lost 5 bases and 1 base respectively, with 5 bases between them. The CDR3 spells CASSEGQETQYF. The CDR3 region has the DNA TGTGCCAGCAGCGAGGGCCAAGAGACCCAGTACTTC.

V gene TRBV28 combines with J gene TRBJ2-7; D is ambiguous. Trimming removed 5 bases at V and 2 bases at J, with 13 bases between. The CDR3 totals 14 residues. The germline gives CDR1 MDHEN, CDR2 SYDVKM. The CDR3 DNA is TGTGCCAGCAGTCCCGACTGGCCCACCTACGAGCAGTACTTC. It is translated as CASSPDWPTYEQYF.

V and J are TRBV5-1 and TRBJ2-5, with TRBD2 as a possible D gene (6 bases). The CDR3 covers 14 residues. V lost 4 bases, J lost 2 bases, and 12 bases lay in between. Germline assignment: CDR1 SGHRS and CDR2 YFSETQ. The CDR3 coding sequence is TGCGCCAGCAGCGGGGGGACTGCTCAAGAGACCCAGTACTTC. This encodes CASSGGTAQETQYF.

The chain employs TRBV3-1 (or the pseudogene TRBV3-2) and TRBJ2-7; D is unclear. V was clipped by 2 bases and J by 1 base, with 9 bases between them. Germline V CDR1 and CDR2: LGHDT, YNNKEL (reference sequence). The CDR3 sequence is 14 residues long. As DNA, the CDR3 is TGTGCCAGCAGCCAATTAACTCATTCCTACGAGCAGTACTTC. Its translation is CASSQLTHSYEQYF.

This clone was detected once. The gene calls are TRBV6-1 and TRBJ2-6; 7 bases align to TRBD1. There are 16 residues in the CDR3. With 2 bases clipped from V and 1 base from J, the junction kept 2 bases outside the gene matches. Germline values: CDR1 MNHNS, CDR2 SASEGT. CDR3 loop: CASSEPGGSGANVLTF. In DNA, the CDR3 is TGTGCCAGCAGTGAACCAGGGGGATCTGGGGCCAACGTCCTGACTTTC.

The rearrangement links TRBV11-3 to TRBJ1-3; the D gene is possibly TRBD1 (5 bases). With 4 bases removed from V and 3 bases from J, the gap between germline ends came to 16 bases. The CDR3 length is 16 residues. Germline CDR1 reads SGHNT; CDR2 reads YENEEA. The CDR3 region has the DNA TGTGCCAGCAGCTCAGTCTTCAGGGTGTGTGGAAACACCATATATTTT. Its translation: CASSSVFRVCGNTIYF.

V and J are TRBV3-1 (or the pseudogene TRBV3-2) and TRBJ1-2; 9 bases fit TRBD1. Germline V gene lookup returns CDR1 LGHDT and CDR2 YNNKEL (reference sequence). This CDR3 region has 16 residues. V trimming: 5 bases; J trimming: 3 bases; junction bases outside the gene matches: 10. The CDR3 here is CASSAWGQGAHYGYTF. CDR3 sequence (DNA): TGTGCCAGCAGCGCATGGGGACAGGGAGCCCACTATGGCTACACCTTC.

V gene TRBV2 combines with J gene TRBJ2-1; 8 positions agree with TRBD2. The CDR3 sequence is 15 residues long. V lost 6 bases to trimming and J lost 1 base; unmatched junction nucleotides: 5. CDR1 is SNHLY, CDR2 FYNNEI, per germline. In DNA, the CDR3 is TGTGCCAGCAGCTTTAGCGGGACGTCCTACAATGAGCAGTTCTTC. Translation gives CASSFSGTSYNEQFF.

The rearrangement uses TRBV7-2 and TRBJ1-3; perhaps TRBD1 as D (6 bases). The CDR3 length is 17 residues. Per the germline V gene, CDR1 is SGHTA and CDR2 is FQGNSA. V was clipped by 4 bases and J by 0 bases, with 16 bases between them. CDR3 nucleotides: TGTGCCAGCAGCTCCTCCGGCGGGGGGCGCTCTGGAAACACCATATATTTT. Amino acid sequence: CASSSSGGGRSGNTIYF.

Note on this clone: Distinct nucleotide sequences in the sample also encode this CDR3. CDR3 bases: TGTGCCTGGAGTGGACAGATTTACGAGCAGTACTTC. Its protein is CAWSGQIYEQYF. The rearrangement links TRBV30 to TRBJ2-7; a weak D match, TRBD1 (5 bases). Germline CDR1 and CDR2: GTSNPN and SVGIG (reference sequence). The V gene lost 1 base and the J gene lost 4 bases, with 8 bases spanning the gap. This CDR3 comprises 12 residues.

The table lists this clone with a few counts. This chain joins TRBV5-5 and TRBJ2-7; D perhaps matches TRBD2 (6 bases). CDR3 length: 14 amino acids. V was trimmed by 0 bases and J by 2 bases, leaving 9 bases between them. Per the germline V gene, CDR1 is SGHKS and CDR2 is YYEKEE (reference sequence). CDR3 protein: CASSLGGGTYEQYF. The CDR3 DNA is TGTGCCAGCAGCTTGGGGGGCGGGACCTACGAGCAGTACTTC. Based on the CDR3 plus reference TRBV5-5 and TRBJ2-7, the full variable domain is DAGVTQSPTHLIKTRGQQVTLRCSPISGHKSVSWYQQVLGQGPQFIFQYYEKEERGRGNFPDRFSARQFPNYSSELNVNALLLGDSALYLCASSLGGGTYEQYFGPGTRLTVT.

The genes are TRBV5-6 and TRBJ2-7, with 7 positions matching TRBD1. The junction had 4 bases not matched to a gene; V was cut back by 4 bases and J by 3 bases. Germline values: CDR1 SGHDT, CDR2 YYEEEE. The CDR3 contains 13 residues. The CDR3 reads CASSNRGFYEQYF. In nucleotides, the CDR3 is TGTGCCAGCAGCAACAGGGGATTCTACGAGCAGTACTTC.

The V and J genes are TRBV7-2 and TRBJ2-5; 7 bases agree with TRBD2. Trimming took 5 bases from V and 4 from J; bases not matched to a gene: 7. Germline CDR1 is SGHTA and CDR2 is FQGNSA. The CDR3 consists of 14 residues. CDR3 nucleotide sequence: TGTGCCAGCAGCCCTGCGGGGAGGGGAGAGACCCAGTACTTC. Its translation: CASSPAGRGETQYF.

V usage is TRBV18 and J usage is TRBJ2-1; 8 bases map to TRBD2. Unmatched junction bases numbered 2, after V lost 5 bases and J lost 5 bases. This CDR3 has 13 amino acids. Germline V gene data show CDR1 as KGHSH and CDR2 as LQKENI. CDR3 sequence: CASSKLADNEQFF. As DNA, the CDR3 is TGTGCCAGCTCAAAACTAGCGGACAATGAGCAGTTCTTC. The full variable domain, rest sourced from reference TRBV18 and TRBJ2-1, is NAGVMQNPRHLVRRRGQEARLRCSPMKGHSHVYWYRQLPEEGLKFMVYLQKENIIDESGMPKERFSAEFPKEGPSILRIQQVVRGDSAAYFCASSKLADNEQFFGPGTRLTVL.

This clone is a singleton in its sample. The chain has TRBV5-1 and TRBJ2-3; 8 bases line up with TRBD1. V trimming: 4 bases; J trimming: 4 bases; junction bases outside the gene matches: 8. This CDR3 comprises 15 residues. Germline V gene data show CDR1 as SGHRS and CDR2 as YFSETQ. The CDR3 sequence is CASSGGHRGADTQYF. Here the CDR3 DNA reads TGCGCCAGCAGCGGTGGACACAGGGGGGCAGATACGCAGTATTTT.

V is TRBV10-3 and J is TRBJ2-3; D is possibly TRBD2 (7 bases). Germline V gives CDR1 ENHRY, CDR2 SYGVKD. This CDR3 has 17 amino acids. V was pared by 4 bases and J by 1 base, with 18 bases between. The CDR3 coding sequence is TGTGCCATCAGTGCGGGGGCCCCCACTAGCGGCACAGATACGCAGTATTTT. Translating it yields CAISAGAPTSGTDTQYF.

The gene calls are TRBV9 and TRBJ1-5; 8 bases fit TRBD1. With 3 bases clipped from V and 6 bases from J, the junction kept 8 bases outside the gene matches. CDR1 SGDLS and CDR2 YYNGEE come from the germline V gene. The CDR3 contains 15 residues. The CDR3, as DNA: TGTGCCAGCAGCGCAACGGACAGGGTCGGTCAGCCCCAGCATTTT. This encodes CASSATDRVGQPQHF.

The V and J genes are TRBV19 and TRBJ1-4; no clear D. Germline V CDR1 and CDR2: LNHDA, SQIVND (reference sequence). The CDR3 runs 15 residues. The V gene lost 5 bases and the J gene lost 0 bases, with 10 bases spanning the gap. The CDR3 DNA follows: TGTGCCAGTAGTTCATCAGTATCAACTAATGAAAAACTGTTTTTT. It translates to CASSSSVSTNEKLFF.